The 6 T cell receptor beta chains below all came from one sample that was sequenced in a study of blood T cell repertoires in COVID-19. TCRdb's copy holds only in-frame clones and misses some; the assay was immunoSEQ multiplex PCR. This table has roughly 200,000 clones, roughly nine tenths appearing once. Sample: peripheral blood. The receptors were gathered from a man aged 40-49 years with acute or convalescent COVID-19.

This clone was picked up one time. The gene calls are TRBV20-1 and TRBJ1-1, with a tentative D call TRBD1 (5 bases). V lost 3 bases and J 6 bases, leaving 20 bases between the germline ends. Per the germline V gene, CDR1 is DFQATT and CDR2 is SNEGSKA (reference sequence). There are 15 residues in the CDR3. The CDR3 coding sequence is TGCAGTGCTAGTGAACCCGGGGGTTTGTTTGCTGAAGCTTTCTTT. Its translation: CSASEPGGLFAEAFF.

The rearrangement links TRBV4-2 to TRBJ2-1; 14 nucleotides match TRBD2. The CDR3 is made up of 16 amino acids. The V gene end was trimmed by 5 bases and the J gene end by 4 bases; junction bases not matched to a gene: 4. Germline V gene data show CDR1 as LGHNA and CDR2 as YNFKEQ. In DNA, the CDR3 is TGTGCCAGCAGCAAAGGGACTAGCGGGGGTTACAATGAGCAGTTCTTC. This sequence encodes CASSKGTSGGYNEQFF.

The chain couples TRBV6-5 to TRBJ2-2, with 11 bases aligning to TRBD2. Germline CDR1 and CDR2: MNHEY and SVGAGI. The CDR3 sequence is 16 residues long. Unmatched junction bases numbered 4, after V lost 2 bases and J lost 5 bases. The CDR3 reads CASSYRTSGGTGELFF. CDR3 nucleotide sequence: TGTGCCAGCAGTTACAGAACTAGCGGGGGAACCGGGGAGCTGTTTTTT.

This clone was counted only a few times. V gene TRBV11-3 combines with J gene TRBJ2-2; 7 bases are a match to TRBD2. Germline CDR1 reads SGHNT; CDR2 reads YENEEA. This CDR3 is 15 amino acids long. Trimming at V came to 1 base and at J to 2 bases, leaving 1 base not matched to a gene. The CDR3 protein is CASSLGLANTGELFF. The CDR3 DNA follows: TGTGCCAGCAGCTTAGGACTAGCCAACACCGGGGAGCTGTTTTTT.

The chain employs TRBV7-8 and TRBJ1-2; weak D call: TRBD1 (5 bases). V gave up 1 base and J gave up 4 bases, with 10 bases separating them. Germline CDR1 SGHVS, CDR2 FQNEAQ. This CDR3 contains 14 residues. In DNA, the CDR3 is TGTGCCAGCAGCTTAGGGGGGGATAGCTATGGCTACACCTTC. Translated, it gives CASSLGGDSYGYTF.

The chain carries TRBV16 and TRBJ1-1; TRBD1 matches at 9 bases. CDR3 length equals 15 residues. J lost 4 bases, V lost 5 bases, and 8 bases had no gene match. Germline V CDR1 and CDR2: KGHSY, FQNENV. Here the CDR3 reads CASSKRDRVGTEAFF. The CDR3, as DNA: TGTGCCAGCAGCAAAAGGGACAGGGTAGGCACTGAAGCTTTCTTT.